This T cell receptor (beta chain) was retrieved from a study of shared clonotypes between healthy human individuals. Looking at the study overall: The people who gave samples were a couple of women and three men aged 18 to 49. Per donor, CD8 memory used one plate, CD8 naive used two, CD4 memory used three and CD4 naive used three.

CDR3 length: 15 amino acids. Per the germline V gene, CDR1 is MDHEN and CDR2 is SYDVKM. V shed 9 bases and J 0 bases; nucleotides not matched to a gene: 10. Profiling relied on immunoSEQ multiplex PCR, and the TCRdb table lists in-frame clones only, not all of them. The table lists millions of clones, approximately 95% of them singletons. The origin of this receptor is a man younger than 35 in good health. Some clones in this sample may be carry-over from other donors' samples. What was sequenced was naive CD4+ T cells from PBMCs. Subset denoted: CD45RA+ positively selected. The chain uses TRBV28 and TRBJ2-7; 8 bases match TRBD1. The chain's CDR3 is CASSFGTGPSYEQYF. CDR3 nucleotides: TGTGCCAGTTCGTTCGGGACAGGACCCTCCTACGAGCAGTACTTC.